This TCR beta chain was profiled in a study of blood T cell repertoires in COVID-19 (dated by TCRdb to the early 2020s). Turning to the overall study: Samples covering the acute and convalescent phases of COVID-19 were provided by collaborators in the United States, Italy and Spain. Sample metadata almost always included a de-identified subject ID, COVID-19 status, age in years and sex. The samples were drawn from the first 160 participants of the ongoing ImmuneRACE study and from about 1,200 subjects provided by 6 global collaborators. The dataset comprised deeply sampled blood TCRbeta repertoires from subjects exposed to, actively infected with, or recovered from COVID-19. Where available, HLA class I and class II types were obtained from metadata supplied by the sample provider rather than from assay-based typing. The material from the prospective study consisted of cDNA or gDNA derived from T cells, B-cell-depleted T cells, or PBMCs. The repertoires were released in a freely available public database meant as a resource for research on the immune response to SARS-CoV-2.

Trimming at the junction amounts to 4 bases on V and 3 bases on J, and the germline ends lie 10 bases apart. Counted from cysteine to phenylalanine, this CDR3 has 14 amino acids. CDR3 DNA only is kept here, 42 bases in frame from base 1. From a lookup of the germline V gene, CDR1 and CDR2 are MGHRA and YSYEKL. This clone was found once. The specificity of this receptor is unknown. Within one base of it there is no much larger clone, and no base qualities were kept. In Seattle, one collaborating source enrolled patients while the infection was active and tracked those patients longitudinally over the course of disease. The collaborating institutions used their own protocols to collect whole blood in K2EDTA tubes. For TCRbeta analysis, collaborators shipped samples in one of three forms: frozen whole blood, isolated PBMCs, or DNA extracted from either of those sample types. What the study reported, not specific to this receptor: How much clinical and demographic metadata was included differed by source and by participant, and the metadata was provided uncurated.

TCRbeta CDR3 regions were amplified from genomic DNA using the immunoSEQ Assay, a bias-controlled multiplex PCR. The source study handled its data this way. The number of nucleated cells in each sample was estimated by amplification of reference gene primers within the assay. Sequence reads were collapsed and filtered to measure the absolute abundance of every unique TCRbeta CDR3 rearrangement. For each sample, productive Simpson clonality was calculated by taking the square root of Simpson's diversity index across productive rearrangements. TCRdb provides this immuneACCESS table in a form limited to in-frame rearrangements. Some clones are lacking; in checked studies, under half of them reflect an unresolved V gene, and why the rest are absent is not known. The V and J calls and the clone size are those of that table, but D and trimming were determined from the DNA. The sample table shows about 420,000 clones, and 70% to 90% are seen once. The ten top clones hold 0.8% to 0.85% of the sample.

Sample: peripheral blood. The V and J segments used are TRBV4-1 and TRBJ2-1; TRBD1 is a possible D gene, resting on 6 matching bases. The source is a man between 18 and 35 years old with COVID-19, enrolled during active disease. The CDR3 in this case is CASSPAGVYNEQFF. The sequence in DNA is TGCGCCAGCAGCCCAGCAGGGGTCTACAATGAGCAGTTCTTC.